The rows below give T cell receptor beta chains drawn from one sample of a study of T cells in localized non-small cell lung cancer. Assay: immunoSEQ multiplex PCR; the TCRdb copy retains only in-frame clones and omits some. This sample has approximately 31,000 clones, with about 89% found just once. Sequencing used peripheral blood, obtained before any cancer treatment. The source is a female donor at least 60 years old with stage I lung adenocarcinoma. CDR3s leave out the opening cysteine and the closing phenylalanine or tryptophan. The order of the fields is clone size, J gene, V gene, CDR3 protein. Size is omitted from some rows. Given values are once, few, many or a class for expanded clones.

NA | TRBJ2-1 | TRBV2 | ASRGTSGWNEQF
NA | TRBJ2-7 | TRBV7-2 | ASSSDGGQFYEQY
NA | TRBJ1-2 | TRBV5-1 | ASSLTGGAYGYT
NA | TRBJ2-3 | TRBV5-5 | ASSGTGLLTDTQY
NA | TRBJ2-3 | TRBV27 | ASSSRRRTDTQY
NA | TRBJ2-1 | TRBV7-2 | ASSRNRDWGQF
NA | TRBJ2-1 | TRBV7-8 | ASSSPTGFLSLLTSEQF
NA | TRBJ1-1 | TRBV27 | ASSQRPDTEAF
NA | TRBJ2-7 | TRBV4-3 | ASSQVAGLSYEQY
once | TRBJ1-1 | TRBV27 | ASSLSGRSMNTEAF
NA | TRBJ2-5 | TRBV5-5 | ASSIQGNQETQY
NA | TRBJ1-1 | TRBV27 | ASSFGRAPMNTEAF
few | TRBJ1-1 | TRBV2 | ATTRDRGIEAF
NA | TRBJ2-3 | TRBV11-2 | ASSITLAGVTDTQY
NA | TRBJ1-2 | TRBV6-6 | ASSPRGFNGYT
NA | TRBJ2-2 | TRBV6-5 | ASSPGQSNTGELF
NA | TRBJ1-2 | TRBV7-2 | ASSLNEGYYGYT
NA | TRBJ2-5 | TRBV6-4 | ASSEGYQETQY
NA | TRBJ2-3 | TRBV5-1 | ASSLGGTSTDTQY
NA | TRBJ2-7 | TRBV2 | ASSGGGGYEQY
NA | TRBJ2-7 | TRBV28 | ASSQAGQRGYEQY
once | TRBJ2-5 | TRBV28 | ASSLRTGGEETQY
NA | TRBJ2-5 | TRBV19 | ASSTSQGPQETQY
NA | TRBJ2-3 | TRBV29-1 | SGDPFSTDTQY
NA | TRBJ1-5 | TRBV7-8 | ASSLVGGTVIYSNQPQH
NA | TRBJ2-1 | TRBV4-3 | ASSQGRGRASNEQF
once | TRBJ2-7 | TRBV11-1 | ASSFLQMGYEQY
NA | TRBJ2-7 | TRBV6-5 | ASSYGLAYEQY
NA | TRBJ2-4 | TRBV5-6 | ASSHSGVAKNIQY
NA | TRBJ1-2 | TRBV7-2 | ASISTGGARGYT
NA | TRBJ1-3 | TRBV30 | AWSVTGNTIY
NA | TRBJ1-1 | TRBV10-1 | ASQELRGRTEAF
NA | TRBJ1-1 | TRBV6-5 | ASSYDRLGGTEAF
NA | TRBJ2-6 | TRBV12-2 | ASRCYSSTQSRANVPT
NA | TRBJ1-4 | TRBV28 | ASRSGGVANEKLF
NA | TRBJ1-3 | TRBV4-3 | ASSQDWGYSGNTIY
NA | TRBJ1-5 | TRBV7-4 | ASSYPGTAVLCDNQPQH
NA | TRBJ1-2 | TRBV30 | AWREQGGYT
once | TRBJ1-3 | TRBV5-1 | ASSPGTSGNTIY
NA | TRBJ2-3 | TRBV19 | ASSIMVTAGADTQY
NA | TRBJ1-3 | TRBV28 | ASTRDTSGNTIY
NA | TRBJ2-7 | TRBV27 | ASSLVQGVYEQY
NA | TRBJ2-5 | TRBV19 | ASSAQVQETQY
NA | TRBJ1-3 | TRBV30 | AWSHLSGNTIY
NA | TRBJ1-5 | TRBV18 | ASSPTGEGDQPQH
NA | TRBJ1-2 | TRBV27 | ASRKTGNYGYT
NA | TRBJ2-5 | TRBV10-3 | AIASAGGQTQY
NA | TRBJ2-1 | TRBV5-1 | ASSLASASDNEQF